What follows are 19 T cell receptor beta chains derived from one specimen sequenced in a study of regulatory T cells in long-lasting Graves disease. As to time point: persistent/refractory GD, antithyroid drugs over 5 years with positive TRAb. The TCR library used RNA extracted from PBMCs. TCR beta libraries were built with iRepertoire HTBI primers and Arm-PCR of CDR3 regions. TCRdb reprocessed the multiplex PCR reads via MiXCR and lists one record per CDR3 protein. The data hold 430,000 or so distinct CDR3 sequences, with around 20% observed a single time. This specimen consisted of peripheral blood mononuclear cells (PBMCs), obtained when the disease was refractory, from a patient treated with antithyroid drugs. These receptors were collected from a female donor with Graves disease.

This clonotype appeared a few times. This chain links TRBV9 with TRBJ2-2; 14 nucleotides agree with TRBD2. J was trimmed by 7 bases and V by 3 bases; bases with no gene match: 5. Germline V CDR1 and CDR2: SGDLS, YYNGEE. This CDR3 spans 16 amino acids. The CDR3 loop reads CASSGGTSGSNGELFF. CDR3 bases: TGTGCCAGCAGCGGCGGGACTAGCGGGAGTAACGGGGAGCTGTTTTTT.

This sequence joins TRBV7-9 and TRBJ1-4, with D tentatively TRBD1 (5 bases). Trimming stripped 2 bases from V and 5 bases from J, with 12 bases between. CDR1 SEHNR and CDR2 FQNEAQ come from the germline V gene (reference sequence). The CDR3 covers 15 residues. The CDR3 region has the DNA TGTGCCAGCAGCTTACTTGACAGTTACAATGAAAAACTGTTTTTT. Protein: CASSLLDSYNEKLFF. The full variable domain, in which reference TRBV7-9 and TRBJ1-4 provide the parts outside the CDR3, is DTGVSQNPRHKITKRGQNVTFRCDPISEHNRLYWYRQTLGQGPEFLTYFQNEAQLEKSRLLSDRFSAERPKGSFSTLEIQRTEQGDSAMYLCASSLLDSYNEKLFFGSGTQLSVL.

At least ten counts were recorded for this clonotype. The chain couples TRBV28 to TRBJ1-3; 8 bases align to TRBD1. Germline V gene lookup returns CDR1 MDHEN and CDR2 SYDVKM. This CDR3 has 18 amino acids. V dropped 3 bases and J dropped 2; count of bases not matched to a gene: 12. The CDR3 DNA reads TGTGCCAGCAGTTTGCTCCTTAGACAGGGGAGCACTGGAAACACCATATATTTT. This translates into CASSLLLRQGSTGNTIYF.

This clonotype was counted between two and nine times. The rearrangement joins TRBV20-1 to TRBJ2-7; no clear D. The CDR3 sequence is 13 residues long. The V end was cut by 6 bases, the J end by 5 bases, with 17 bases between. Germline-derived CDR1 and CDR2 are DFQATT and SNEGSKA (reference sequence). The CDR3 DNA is TGCAGTGCCCCTACGGTAGGGTCCCACGAGCAGTACTTC. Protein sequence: CSAPTVGSHEQYF.

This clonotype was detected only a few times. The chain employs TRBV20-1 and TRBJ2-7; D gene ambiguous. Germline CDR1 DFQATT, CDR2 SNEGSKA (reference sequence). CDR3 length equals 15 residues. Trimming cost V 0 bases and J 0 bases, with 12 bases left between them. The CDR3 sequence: CSARDIRLTSYEQYF. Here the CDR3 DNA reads TGCAGTGCTAGAGATATCCGACTTACCTCCTACGAGCAGTACTTC.

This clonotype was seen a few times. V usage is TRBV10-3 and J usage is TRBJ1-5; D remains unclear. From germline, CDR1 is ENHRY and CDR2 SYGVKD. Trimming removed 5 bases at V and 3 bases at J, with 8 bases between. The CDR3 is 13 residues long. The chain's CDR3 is CAISSAPNQPQHF. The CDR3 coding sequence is TGTGCCATCAGTTCGGCCCCCAATCAGCCCCAGCATTTT.

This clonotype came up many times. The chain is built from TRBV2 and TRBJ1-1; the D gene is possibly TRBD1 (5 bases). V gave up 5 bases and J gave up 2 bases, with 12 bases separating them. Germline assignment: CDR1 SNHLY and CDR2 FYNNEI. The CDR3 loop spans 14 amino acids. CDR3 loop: CASSTPGLNTEAFF. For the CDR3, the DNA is TGTGCCAGCAGTACGCCGGGGCTCAACACTGAAGCTTTCTTT.

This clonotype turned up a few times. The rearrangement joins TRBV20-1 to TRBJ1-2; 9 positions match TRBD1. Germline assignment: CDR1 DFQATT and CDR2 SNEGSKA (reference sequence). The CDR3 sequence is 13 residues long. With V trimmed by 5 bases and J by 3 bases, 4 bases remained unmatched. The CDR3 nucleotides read TGCAGTGCTCCGGACAGGGGTGACTATGGCTACACCTTC. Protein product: CSAPDRGDYGYTF.

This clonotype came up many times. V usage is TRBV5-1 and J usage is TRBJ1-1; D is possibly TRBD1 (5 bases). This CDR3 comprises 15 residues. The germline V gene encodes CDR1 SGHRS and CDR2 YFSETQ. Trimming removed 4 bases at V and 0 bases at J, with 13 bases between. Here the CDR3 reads CASSQAQTVNTEAFF. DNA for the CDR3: TGCGCCAGCAGCCAGGCCCAGACAGTGAACACTGAAGCTTTCTTT.

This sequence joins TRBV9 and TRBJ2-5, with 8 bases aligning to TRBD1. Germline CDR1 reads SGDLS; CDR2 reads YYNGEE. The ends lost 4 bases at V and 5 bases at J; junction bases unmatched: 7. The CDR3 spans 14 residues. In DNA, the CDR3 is TGTGCCAGCAGCCCGAGCAGGGGGCGCGAGACCCAGTACTTC. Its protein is CASSPSRGRETQYF.

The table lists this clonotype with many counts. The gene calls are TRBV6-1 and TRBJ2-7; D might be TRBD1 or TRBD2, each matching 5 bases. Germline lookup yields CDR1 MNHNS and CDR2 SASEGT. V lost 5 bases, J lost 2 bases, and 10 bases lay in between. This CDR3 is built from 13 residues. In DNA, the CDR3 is TGTGCCAGCAGTATCCGGGACCCCTACGAGCAGTACTTC. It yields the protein CASSIRDPYEQYF.

CDR3 amino acids: CASSVGTPDTQYF. CDR3 nucleotides: TGTGCCAGTAGTGTGGGGACCCCAGATACGCAGTATTTT. The chain employs TRBV19 and TRBJ2-3; either TRBD1 or TRBD2 may fit D (5 bases each). The V and J ends lost 5 bases and 4 bases respectively, with 10 bases between them. Germline lookup yields CDR1 LNHDA and CDR2 SQIVND (reference sequence). This CDR3 contains 13 residues.

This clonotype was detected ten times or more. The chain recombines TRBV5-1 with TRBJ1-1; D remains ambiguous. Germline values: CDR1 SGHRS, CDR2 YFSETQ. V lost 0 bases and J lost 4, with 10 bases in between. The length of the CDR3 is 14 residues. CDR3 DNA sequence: TGCGCCAGCAGCTTGGGAGGGCCGAGCACTGAAGCTTTCTTT. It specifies CASSLGGPSTEAFF.

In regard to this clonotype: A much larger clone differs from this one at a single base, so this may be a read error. CDR3 sequence (DNA): TGCAGTGCTAGATCGGTCCACCTCTACAAGCAGTACTTC. It specifies CSARSVHLYKQYF. V is TRBV20-1 and J is TRBJ2-7; D gene ambiguous. This CDR3 contains 13 residues. The germline gives CDR1 DFQATT, CDR2 SNEGSKA (reference sequence).

The CDR3 coding sequence is TGTGCCAGCAGTGCCTGGACCGGGGGGTCGAATCAGCCCCAGCATTTT. Translating it yields CASSAWTGGSNQPQHF. The J gene is TRBJ1-5, the V gene TRBV6-1; tentative D call: TRBD1 (5 bases). Germline V gives CDR1 MNHNS, CDR2 SASEGT. V was cut by 4 bases and J by 4 bases, with 17 bases left in between. The CDR3 has 16 amino acids.

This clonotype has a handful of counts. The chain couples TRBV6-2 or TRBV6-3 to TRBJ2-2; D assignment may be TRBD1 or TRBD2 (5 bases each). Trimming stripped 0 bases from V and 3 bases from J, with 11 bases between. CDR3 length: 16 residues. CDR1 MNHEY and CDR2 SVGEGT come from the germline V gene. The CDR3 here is CASSYSGPGYTGELFF. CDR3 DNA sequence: TGTGCCAGCAGTTACTCGGGGCCGGGGTACACCGGGGAGCTGTTTTTT.

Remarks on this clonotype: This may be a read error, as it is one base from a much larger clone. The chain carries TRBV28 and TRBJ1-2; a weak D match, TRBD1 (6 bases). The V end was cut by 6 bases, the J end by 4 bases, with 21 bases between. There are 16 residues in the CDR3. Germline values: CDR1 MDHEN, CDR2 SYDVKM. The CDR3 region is CASSTLQAGDVYGYTF. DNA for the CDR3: TGTGCCAGCAGCACACTCCAGGCAGGGGATGTCTATGGCTACACCTTC.

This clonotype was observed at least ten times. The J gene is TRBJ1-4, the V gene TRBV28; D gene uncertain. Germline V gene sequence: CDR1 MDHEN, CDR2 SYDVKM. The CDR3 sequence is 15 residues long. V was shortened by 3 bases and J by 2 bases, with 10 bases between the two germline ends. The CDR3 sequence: CASSFMGDTNEKLFF. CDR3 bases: TGTGCCAGCAGTTTCATGGGTGACACTAATGAAAAACTGTTTTTT.

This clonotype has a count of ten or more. CDR3 amino acids: CASSLKGRTEAFF. The DNA of the CDR3 is TGTGCCAGCAGTTTAAAGGGCCGAACTGAAGCTTTCTTT. This rearrangement joins TRBV12-3 or TRBV12-4 to TRBJ1-1; D remains unclear. There are 13 residues in the CDR3. Trimming cost V 2 bases and J 5 bases, with 9 bases left between them.